One sample yielded the 9 T cell receptor beta chains listed below, sequenced in a study of T cells in Graves' hyperthyroidism and ophthalmopathy. RNA transcripts gave rise to amplified TCR beta CDR3 regions. The study used the HTBI primer set for a first-round RT-PCR of the TCR CDR3. One entry per CDR3 protein results from TCRdb running MiXCR on the multiplex PCR reads. The sample records roughly 740,000 distinct CDR3 sequences, 16% being singletons. The sample was blood. All receptors derive from a man between 18 and 29 years old with Graves' hyperthyroidism.

The chain joins TRBV6-6 to TRBJ1-2; D is unclear. Trimming cost V 2 bases and J 4 bases, with 17 bases left between them. This CDR3 has 16 residues. Germline lookup yields CDR1 MNHNY and CDR2 SVGAGI (reference sequence). Here the CDR3 reads CASSYKQQLISYGYTF. The CDR3 coding sequence is TGTGCCAGCAGTTACAAACAGCAATTAATATCCTATGGCTACACCTTC.

The table lists this clonotype with many counts. V and J are TRBV12-3 or TRBV12-4 and TRBJ2-5; TRBD1 matches 7 bases. This CDR3 has 15 amino acids. Trimming at V came to 3 bases and at J to 1 base, leaving 5 bases not matched to a gene. This CDR3 is CASSFRDSLQETQYF. CDR3 DNA sequence: TGTGCCAGCAGTTTTAGGGACAGCCTCCAAGAGACCCAGTACTTC.

This clonotype has ten or more counts. The chain combines TRBV12-3 or TRBV12-4 with TRBJ1-4; D not resolved. This CDR3 is 14 amino acids long. Trimming removed 8 bases at V and 7 bases at J, with 17 bases between. The CDR3 DNA is TGTGCCAGCCGTTCGTCCGGGCTTGGTGAAAAACTGTTTTTT. Translating gives CASRSSGLGEKLFF.

There are a few counts of this clonotype. The DNA of the CDR3 is TGTGCCAGCAAGGTATCGAACACCGGGGAGCTGTTTTTT. Protein: CASKVSNTGELFF. V and J are TRBV6-1 and TRBJ2-2; D is undetermined. Trimming cost V 7 bases and J 0 bases, with 6 bases left between them. CDR3 size: 13 residues. CDR1 is MNHNS and CDR2 is SASEGT in the germline V gene.

This clonotype was detected ten times or more. This chain uses TRBV27 with TRBJ2-2, with 8 positions matching TRBD2. The length of the CDR3 is 16 residues. Germline CDR1 reads MNHEY; CDR2 reads SMNVEV (reference sequence). J lost 4 bases, V lost 5 bases, and 9 bases had no gene match. CDR3 nucleotide sequence: TGTGCCAGCAGTCACTCGTGGCTAGCGGGCACCGGGGAGCTGTTTTTT. Protein product: CASSHSWLAGTGELFF.

This clonotype appeared a single time. This may stem from a read error, because a much larger clone lies one nucleotide away. The chain has TRBV29-1 and TRBJ1-1; D not resolved. The V gene's germline CDR1 is SQVTM and CDR2 ANQGSEA. The V and J ends lost 2 bases and 1 base respectively, with 14 bases between them. The CDR3 runs 15 residues. The CDR3 nucleotides read TGCAGCGTTGAAACTGACGTCCAGACGAACACTGAAGCTTTCTTT. Translating it yields CSVETDVQTNTEAFF.

This clonotype was picked up a small number of times. The rearrangement uses TRBV6-1 and TRBJ2-1; no definite D call. This CDR3 has 12 residues. Trimming left V 6 bases short and J 9 bases short, with 12 bases between. Germline loops: CDR1 MNHNS, CDR2 SASEGT. CDR3 amino acids: CASSWSISEQFF. CDR3 DNA: TGTGCCAGCAGCTGGTCCATAAGTGAGCAGTTCTTC.

The chain has TRBV2 and TRBJ2-1; 11 nucleotides align to TRBD2. Germline loops: CDR1 SNHLY, CDR2 FYNNEI. The CDR3 loop spans 18 amino acids. Trimming took 5 bases from V and 2 from J; bases not matched to a gene: 11. CDR3 amino acids: CASSQLAGARNAYNEQFF. The CDR3 region has the DNA TGTGCCAGCAGTCAACTAGCGGGAGCCCGAAATGCCTACAATGAGCAGTTCTTC. The full variable domain, completed using reference TRBV2 and TRBJ2-1, is EPEVTQTPSHQVTQMGQEVILRCVPISNHLYFYWYRQILGQKVEFLVSFYNNEISEKSEIFDDQFSVERPDGSNFTLKIRSTKLEDSAMYFCASSQLAGARNAYNEQFFGPGTRLTVL.

This clonotype was detected many times. The rearrangement links TRBV6-5 to TRBJ2-7, with TRBD2 as a possible D gene (7 bases). The V gene lost 2 bases and the J gene lost 1 base, with 18 bases spanning the gap. From germline, CDR1 is MNHEY and CDR2 SVGAGI. CDR3 length: 17 amino acids. CDR3 amino acids: CASSYRQWEGTSYEQYF. The CDR3 nucleotides are TGTGCCAGCAGTTACCGTCAGTGGGAGGGGACATCCTACGAGCAGTACTTC.